Listed here are 20 T cell receptor beta chains from one sample, sequenced in a study of regulatory and conventional T cells in RAG deficiency. The protocol was immunoSEQ multiplex PCR, while the TCRdb copy is restricted to in-frame clones and leaves out a portion. The table records roughly 7,800 clones, under 95% of them present only once. The sorted regulatory T cells were CD4+, CD25-high and CD127-low, with genomic DNA sequenced. The same data also contributed to another study, on regulatory T cells. That source adds: Primers: 52 TRBV forward and 13 TRBJ reverse.

Sequenced: CD127- CD25+ CD4+ Tregs sorted from blood. The origin of the receptors is a human donor in good health.

This clone came up once. V usage is TRBV29-1 and J usage is TRBJ2-1, with 8 bases lining up with TRBD1. J gave up 6 bases and V 4 bases, and 11 bases lay outside the gene matches. The CDR3 covers 15 residues. Germline CDR1 reads SQVTM; CDR2 reads ANQGSEA. CDR3 protein: CSVGPRQGKPNEQFF. The CDR3, as DNA: TGCAGCGTTGGTCCCAGACAGGGGAAACCCAATGAGCAGTTCTTC.

The chain combines TRBV19 with TRBJ1-5; TRBD1 aligns across 7 bases. The germline V gene has CDR1 LNHDA and CDR2 SQIVND (reference sequence). This CDR3 has 14 residues. The trim removed 6 bases at V and 6 bases at J, leaving 8 bases unmatched. The CDR3: CASRQGYSTQPQHF. The CDR3 DNA reads TGTGCCAGTAGACAGGGGTACAGTACTCAGCCCCAGCATTTT.

The DNA of the CDR3 is TGCGCCAGCAGCTTGGCCCGCCCGATCGGGGAGACCCAGTACTTC. Translating it yields CASSLARPIGETQYF. The chain joins TRBV5-1 to TRBJ2-5; D gene unclear. There are 15 residues in the CDR3. The germline CDR1 and CDR2 sequences are SGHRS and YFSETQ. The germline V and J ends were trimmed by 0 bases and 5 bases, with 14 bases remaining between them.

The chain's CDR3 is CASSVTGAYEQYF. The CDR3 nucleotides are TGCGCCAGCAGCGTTACAGGGGCCTACGAGCAGTACTTC. The chain joins TRBV5-1 to TRBJ2-7, with 7 bases fitting TRBD1. CDR1 SGHRS and CDR2 YFSETQ come from the germline V gene. V lost 4 bases to trimming and J lost 2 bases; unmatched junction nucleotides: 3. The CDR3 spans 13 residues. The full variable domain, in which reference TRBV5-1 and TRBJ2-7 provide the parts outside the CDR3, is KAGVTQTPRYLIKTRGQQVTLSCSPISGHRSVSWYQQTPGQGLQFLFEYFSETQRNKGNFPGRFSGRQFSNSRSEMNVSTLELGDSALYLCASSVTGAYEQYFGPGTRLTVT.

The chain uses TRBV27 and TRBJ1-1; 11 nucleotides align to TRBD1. CDR1 is MNHEY and CDR2 is SMNVEV in the germline V gene (reference sequence). Unmatched junction bases numbered 6, after V lost 2 bases and J lost 1 base. This CDR3 has 17 residues. The DNA for the CDR3 is TGTGCCAGCAGTTTACTGGGGACAGGGGGACAGAACACTGAAGCTTTCTTT. Its translation is CASSLLGTGGQNTEAFF.

The chain has TRBV29-1 and TRBJ2-2; no reliable D call. CDR1 and CDR2 from the germline V gene are SQVTM and ANQGSEA. V lost 6 bases to trimming and J lost 6 bases, with 11 bases between them. The CDR3 loop spans 12 amino acids. CDR3 in amino acids: CSVVIHPGELFF. The CDR3 DNA follows: TGCAGCGTCGTAATACACCCCGGGGAGCTGTTTTTT.

The chain employs TRBV19 and TRBJ2-6; 10 bases map to TRBD1. The CDR3 runs 15 residues. J lost 1 base, V lost 9 bases, and 3 bases had no gene match. Germline V CDR1 and CDR2: LNHDA, SQIVND (reference sequence). The CDR3 coding sequence is TGTGCCAGCCGGGACAGGGGATCTGGGGCCAACGTCCTGACTTTC. It yields the protein CASRDRGSGANVLTF.

The CDR3 DNA reads TGTGCCAGTAGTATACGGGACAGGGGGTACACCGGGGAGCTGTTTTTT. It specifies CASSIRDRGYTGELFF. This chain joins TRBV19 and TRBJ2-2, with TRBD1 identical over 11 bases. The J segment lost 3 bases and the V segment lost 2 bases, leaving 2 bases of the junction unmatched. This CDR3 contains 16 residues. CDR1 and CDR2 from the germline V gene are LNHDA and SQIVND (reference sequence).

The chain recombines TRBV2 with TRBJ2-5, with 8 bases lining up with TRBD1. This CDR3 comprises 16 residues. The junction had 15 bases not matched to a gene; V was cut back by 5 bases and J by 7 bases. In germline, CDR1 is SNHLY, CDR2 FYNNEI. This CDR3 reads CASSKDRVQSSGTQYF. In nucleotides, the CDR3 is TGTGCCAGCAGTAAGGACAGGGTTCAGTCGAGTGGGACCCAGTACTTC.

The rearrangement uses TRBV10-3 and TRBJ1-1; maybe TRBD1 (6 bases). CDR3 length: 16 amino acids. Germline-derived CDR1 and CDR2 are ENHRY and SYGVKD. With 6 bases removed from V and 2 bases from J, the gap between germline ends came to 19 bases. Here the CDR3 DNA reads TGTGCCATCAGCGACATCACCCAGGGGCTAAACACTGAAGCTTTCTTT. Protein sequence: CAISDITQGLNTEAFF.

V and J are TRBV2 and TRBJ2-1, with TRBD2 matching 9 bases. This CDR3 comprises 16 residues. Unmatched junction bases numbered 4, after V lost 4 bases and J lost 0 bases. Germline V lookup: CDR1 SNHLY, CDR2 FYNNEI. Written as DNA, the CDR3 is TGTGCCAGCAGTGGGGCGGGAGGGAGCTCCTACAATGAGCAGTTCTTC. It encodes CASSGAGGSSYNEQFF.

The chain has TRBV7-8 and TRBJ2-2; 8 bases are a match to TRBD2. CDR3 length: 17 residues. Germline V lookup: CDR1 SGHVS, CDR2 FQNEAQ. Unmatched junction bases numbered 4, after V lost 1 base and J lost 0 bases. CDR3 nucleotide sequence: TGTGCCAGCAGCTTAGGTCGGACTAGCTCGAACACCGGGGAGCTGTTTTTT. Amino acid sequence: CASSLGRTSSNTGELFF.

This sequence joins TRBV7-3 and TRBJ1-1, with D possibly TRBD1 on 5 matching bases. Per germline, CDR1 SGHTA and CDR2 FQGTGA. This CDR3 has 14 residues. The V end lost 5 bases, the J end lost 3 bases, and 13 bases lay between the germline ends. The CDR3: CASSRSRGDTEAFF. The CDR3 region has the DNA TGTGCCAGCAGCCGATCTCGGGGGGACACTGAAGCTTTCTTT.

This clone appeared a single time. The chain recombines TRBV6-4 with TRBJ2-7, with 7 bases matching TRBD1. Germline trimming cut 4 bases from V and 3 bases from J; bases unmatched to any gene: 18. CDR1 is MRHNA and CDR2 is SNTAGT in the germline V gene. The CDR3 spans 18 residues. DNA of the CDR3: TGTGCCAGCAGTGCGACCGAGACAGGGAAAGATGGATTCTACGAGCAGTACTTC. Protein: CASSATETGKDGFYEQYF.

The chain has TRBV6-5 and TRBJ2-2, with no clear D. In germline, CDR1 is MNHEY, CDR2 SVGAGI. The CDR3 extends over 15 amino acids. Between the trimmed V and J ends, which lost 3 bases and 0 bases, there was a span of 8 bases. Here the CDR3 DNA reads TGTGCCAGCAGTTATAGACTTACGAACACCGGGGAGCTGTTTTTT. It translates to CASSYRLTNTGELFF.

For this clone: One end of the junction does not line up with germline, which may come from a read error. The V gene is TRBV6-1, the J gene TRBJ2-7; no clear D gene. Germline lookup yields CDR1 MNHNS and CDR2 SASEGT. CDR3 length equals 13 residues. The chain's CDR3 is CASSWALSSEQYF. The CDR3 nucleotides read TGTGCCAGCAGTTGGGCCCTCTCCTCCGAGCAGTACTTC.

V and J are TRBV7-3 and TRBJ2-1, with D possibly TRBD2 on 6 matching bases. The CDR3 runs 16 residues. V was pared by 2 bases and J by 9 bases, with 20 bases between. Per germline, CDR1 SGHTA and CDR2 FQGTGA. This CDR3 reads CASSLFGGTSAPEQFF. CDR3 sequence (DNA): TGTGCCAGCAGCTTATTCGGCGGGACCAGTGCCCCTGAGCAGTTCTTC.

The chain is built from TRBV19 and TRBJ2-1, with 10 bases lining up with TRBD2. Trimming removed 3 bases from V and 1 base from J; junction bases left unmatched: 9. Germline values: CDR1 LNHDA, CDR2 SQIVND (reference sequence). The CDR3 extends over 18 amino acids. The CDR3 region has the DNA TGTGCCAGTAGTATTCGCGGGCCTAGCGGGAGATCCTACAATGAGCAGTTCTTC. Protein product: CASSIRGPSGRSYNEQFF.

In DNA, the CDR3 is TGTGCCAGCAGGATACAGGGAACAAACACTGAAGCTTTCTTT. It encodes CASRIQGTNTEAFF. This rearrangement joins TRBV2 to TRBJ1-1, with TRBD1 as a possible D gene (6 bases). Trimming removed 6 bases from V and 2 bases from J, with 13 bases in between. Germline assignment: CDR1 SNHLY and CDR2 FYNNEI. This CDR3 has 14 amino acids. Drawing the rest from reference TRBV2 and TRBJ1-1, the complete variable domain is EPEVTQTPSHQVTQMGQEVILRCVPISNHLYFYWYRQILGQKVEFLVSFYNNEISEKSEIFDDQFSVERPDGSNFTLKIRSTKLEDSAMYFCASRIQGTNTEAFFGQGTRLTVV.

The chain joins TRBV7-9 to TRBJ1-1; D unclear. V shed 2 bases and J shed 5 bases, with 9 bases lying between them. CDR1 SEHNR and CDR2 FQNEAQ come from the germline V gene (reference sequence). This CDR3 region has 13 residues. CDR3 in amino acids: CASSLKGGTEAFF. CDR3 in DNA: TGTGCCAGCAGCTTAAAGGGAGGGACTGAAGCTTTCTTT. The full variable domain, rest sourced from reference TRBV7-9 and TRBJ1-1, is DTGVSQNPRHKITKRGQNVTFRCDPISEHNRLYWYRQTLGQGPEFLTYFQNEAQLEKSRLLSDRFSAERPKGSFSTLEIQRTEQGDSAMYLCASSLKGGTEAFFGQGTRLTVV.